Listed here is a single T cell receptor (beta chain). Antigen unknown. The table came from immunoSEQ multiplex PCR; TCRdb's copy has only in-frame clones and leaves some out. The table has tens of thousands of clones, 65% to 90% seen once. V gave up 5 bases and J gave up 8 bases, with 21 bases separating them. The length of the CDR3 is 15 residues. The germline V gene encodes CDR1 SGHTA and CDR2 FQGNSA. The data stem from a study of a mutant IDH1 vaccine in newly diagnosed glioma. Study-wide points: Pseudoprogression appeared independent of alterations in top peripheral clonotypes.

Time point reported: week 35, safety follow-up. In the vaccine, a single dose held 300 ug of the mutant IDH1 20-mer peptide, along with topical imiquimod. Patients received eight vaccinations in weeks 1, 3, 5, 7, 11, 15, 19, 23. The V and J genes are TRBV7-2 and TRBJ1-2; weak D call: TRBD1 (6 bases). The clonotype originates from a woman aged 40 to 50 with glioma. Some clones in this sample may be carry-over from other donors' samples. The material was PBMCs, obtained from a glioma patient whose treatment included an IDH1 peptide vaccine. CDR3 sequence reads: CASSAVRQTGLGYTF. DNA for the CDR3: TGTGCCAGCAGCGCCGTTCGCCAAACAGGGCTCGGCTACACCTTC.